This record concerns one TCR beta chain sequence. Original processing notes: Amplification of reference gene primers provided the estimated nucleated cell counts. Using immunoSEQ multiplex PCR, the repertoire was profiled, and TCRdb retains in-frame clones only, with some absent. The DNA was the basis for D and trimming; V, J and clone size are from that table. The sample has 110,000 to 150,000 clones, more than 80% seen once. The data originate from a study of blood T cell repertoires in COVID-19. Study-wide background: Whether acute or convalescent, the COVID-19 samples came from the United States, Italy and Spain. The analysed material was cDNA or gDNA that came from T cells, B-cell-depleted T cells, or PBMCs.

Germline CDR1 is SGHTA and CDR2 is FQGNSA. There are 14 residues in the CDR3. Trimming pared 4 bases from V and 3 bases from J, leaving 12 bases between. Sequencing was done on a sample of peripheral blood. This receptor was obtained from a woman older than 75 with acute or convalescent COVID-19. This chain links TRBV7-2 with TRBJ1-1; a weak D match, TRBD1 (6 bases). The CDR3: CASSSQQGHTEAFF. CDR3 bases: TGTGCCAGCAGCTCTCAACAGGGACACACTGAAGCTTTCTTT.